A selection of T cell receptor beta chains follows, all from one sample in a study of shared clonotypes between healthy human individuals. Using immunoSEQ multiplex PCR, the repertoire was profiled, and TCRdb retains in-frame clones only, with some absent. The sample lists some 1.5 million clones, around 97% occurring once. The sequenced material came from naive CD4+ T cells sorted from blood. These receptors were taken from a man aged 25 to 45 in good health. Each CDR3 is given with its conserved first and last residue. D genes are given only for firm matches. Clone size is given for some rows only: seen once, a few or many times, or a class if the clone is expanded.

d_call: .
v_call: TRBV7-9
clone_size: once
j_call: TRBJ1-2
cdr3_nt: TGTGCCAGCAGACAGACAGGCCCCTCTCCCGGCTACACCTTC
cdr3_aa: CASRQTGPSPGYTF

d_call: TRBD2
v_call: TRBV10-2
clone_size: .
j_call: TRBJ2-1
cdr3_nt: TGCGCCAGCATGGCTAGCGGCAATGAGCAGTTCTTC
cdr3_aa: CASMASGNEQFF

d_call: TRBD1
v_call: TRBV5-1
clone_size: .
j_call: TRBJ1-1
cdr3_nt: TGCGCCAGCAGCCTGGACAGGCTGAACACTGAAGCTTTCTTT
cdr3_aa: CASSLDRLNTEAFF

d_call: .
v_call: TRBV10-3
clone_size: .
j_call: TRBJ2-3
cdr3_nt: TGTGCCATCAGTGAGTCGGCGCGGGCGAACACAGATACGCAGTATTTT
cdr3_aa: CAISESARANTDTQYF

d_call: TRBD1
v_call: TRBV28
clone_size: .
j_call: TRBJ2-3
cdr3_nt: TGTGCCAGCAGTGTACCCACAGGGGGCACAGATACGCAGTATTTT
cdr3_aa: CASSVPTGGTDTQYF

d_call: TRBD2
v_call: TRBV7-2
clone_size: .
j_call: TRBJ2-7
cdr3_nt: TGTGCCAGCAGCTCTAGGGCGGGGGCTAGCGGGAGGGTCCACGAGCAGTACTTC
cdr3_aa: CASSSRAGASGRVHEQYF

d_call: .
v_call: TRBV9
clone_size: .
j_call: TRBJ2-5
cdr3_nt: TGTGCCAGCAGCGTAGGAGGAATGGGGGAGACCCAGTACTTC
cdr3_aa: CASSVGGMGETQYF

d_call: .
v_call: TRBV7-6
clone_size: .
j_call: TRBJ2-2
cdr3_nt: TGTGCCAGCAGCTCATCCCCAGGGGGGCAGATGAACACCGGGGAGCTGTTTTTT
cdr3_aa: CASSSSPGGQMNTGELFF

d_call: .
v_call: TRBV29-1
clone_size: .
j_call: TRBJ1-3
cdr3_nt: TGCAGCGTTACTCGACAGGCTGGAAACACCATATATTTT
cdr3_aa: CSVTRQAGNTIYF

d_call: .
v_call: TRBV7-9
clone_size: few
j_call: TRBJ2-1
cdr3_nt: TGTGCCAGCAGCTTAGGTTCTGGCGGTTACAATGAGCAGTTCTTC
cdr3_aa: CASSLGSGGYNEQFF

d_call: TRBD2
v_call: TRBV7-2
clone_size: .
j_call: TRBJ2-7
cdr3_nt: TGTGCCAGCAGCCCTATGGGGGGGGTGGGGACCTCCGAGCAGTACTTC
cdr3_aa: CASSPMGGVGTSEQYF

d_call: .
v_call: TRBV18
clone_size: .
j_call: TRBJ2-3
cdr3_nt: TGTGCCAGCTCACTCCGGGCTCAAGATACGCAGTATTTT
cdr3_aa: CASSLRAQDTQYF

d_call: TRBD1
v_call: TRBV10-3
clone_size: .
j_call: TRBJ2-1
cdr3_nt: TGTGCCATCAGTGTCGGGACAGTCCATTTTGGGAATGAGCAGTTCTTC
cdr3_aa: CAISVGTVHFGNEQFF

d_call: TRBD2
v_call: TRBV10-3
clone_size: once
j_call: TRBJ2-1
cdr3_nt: TGTGCCATCAGTGGGCCTAGCGGGACTCCCTACAATGAGCAGTTCTTC
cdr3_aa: CAISGPSGTPYNEQFF

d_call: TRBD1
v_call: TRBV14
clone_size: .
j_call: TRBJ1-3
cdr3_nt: TGTGCCAGCAGCCGGACAGGGAGGCTCATCGGAAACACCATATATTTT
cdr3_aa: CASSRTGRLIGNTIYF

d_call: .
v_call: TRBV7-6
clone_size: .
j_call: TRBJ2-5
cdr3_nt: TGTGCCAGCAGCTTTGGGCAGTATAAGCAAGAGACCCAGTACTTC
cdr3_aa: CASSFGQYKQETQYF

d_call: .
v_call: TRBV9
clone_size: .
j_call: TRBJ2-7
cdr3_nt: TGTGCCAGCAGCGGGAACAGGGTAGTGCCTTTAGACGAGCAGTACTTC
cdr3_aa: CASSGNRVVPLDEQYF

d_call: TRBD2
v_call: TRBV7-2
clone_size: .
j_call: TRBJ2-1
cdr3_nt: TGTGCCAGCAGCTTAGCCCGAGCGGGACCTTACAATGAGCAGTTCTTC
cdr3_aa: CASSLARAGPYNEQFF

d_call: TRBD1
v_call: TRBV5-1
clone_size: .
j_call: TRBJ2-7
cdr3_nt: TGCGCCAGCAGCCTTCGACGGGGACAGGGATTCTCCTACGAGCAGTACTTC
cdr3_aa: CASSLRRGQGFSYEQYF

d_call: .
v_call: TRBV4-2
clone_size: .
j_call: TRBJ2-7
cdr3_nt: TGTGCCAGCAGCCATATAGGTCGGTTTCTGGACGAGCAGTACTTC
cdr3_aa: CASSHIGRFLDEQYF

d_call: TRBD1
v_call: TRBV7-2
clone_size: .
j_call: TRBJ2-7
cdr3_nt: TGTGCCAGCAGCTCACAGGGGGCGGGTGGTTACGAGCAGTACTTC
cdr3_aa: CASSSQGAGGYEQYF

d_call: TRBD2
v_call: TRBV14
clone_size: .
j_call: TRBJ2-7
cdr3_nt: TGTGCCAGCAGCCTTGGACTAGCGGGGAATTACGAGCAGTACTTC
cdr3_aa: CASSLGLAGNYEQYF

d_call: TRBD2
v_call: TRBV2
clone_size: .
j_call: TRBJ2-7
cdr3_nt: TGTGCCAGCAGTGAGGCTAGCGGAGCATACCCCTACGAGCAGTACTTC
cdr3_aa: CASSEASGAYPYEQYF

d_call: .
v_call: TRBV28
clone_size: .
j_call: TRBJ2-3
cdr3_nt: TGTGCCAGCAGTTTCGATTTAGCCAAACCCCAAATCACAGATACGCAGTATTTT
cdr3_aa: CASSFDLAKPQITDTQYF

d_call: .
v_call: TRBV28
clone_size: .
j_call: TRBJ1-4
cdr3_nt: TGTGCCAGCAGTTGGGAGCGACAAAAACTGTTTTTT
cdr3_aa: CASSWERQKLFF

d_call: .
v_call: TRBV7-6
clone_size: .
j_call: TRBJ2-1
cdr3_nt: TGTGCCAGCAGCTTACAAGCGGTCTCCTACAATGAGCAGTTCTTC
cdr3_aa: CASSLQAVSYNEQFF

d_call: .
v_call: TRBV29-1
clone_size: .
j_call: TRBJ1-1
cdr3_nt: TGCAGCGTCTATCTAATGAACACTGAAGCTTTCTTT
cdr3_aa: CSVYLMNTEAFF

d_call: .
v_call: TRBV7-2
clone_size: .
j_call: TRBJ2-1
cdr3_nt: TGTGCCAGCAGCTTTGACAGGTACAACAATGAGCAGTTCTTC
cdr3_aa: CASSFDRYNNEQFF

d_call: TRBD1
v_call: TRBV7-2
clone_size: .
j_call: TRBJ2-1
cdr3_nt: TGTGCCAGCAGCATAAGGCCGGGACAGGTGTACAATGAGCAGTTCTTC
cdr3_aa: CASSIRPGQVYNEQFF

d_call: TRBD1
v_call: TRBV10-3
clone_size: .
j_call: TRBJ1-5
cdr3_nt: TGTGCCATCAGTTCCCGGGACAGCGAAGATCAGCCCCAGCATTTT
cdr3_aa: CAISSRDSEDQPQHF

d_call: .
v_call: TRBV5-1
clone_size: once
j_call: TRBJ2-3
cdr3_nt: TGCGCCAGCAGCGCGAGGGGCCCAAGGGGCGCAGATACGCAGTATTTT
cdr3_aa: CASSARGPRGADTQYF

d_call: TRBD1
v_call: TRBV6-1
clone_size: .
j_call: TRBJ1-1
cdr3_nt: TGTGCCAGCAGATTGTCAGGGGGCGCGGCCGCTGAAGCTTTCTTT
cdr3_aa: CASRLSGGAAAEAFF

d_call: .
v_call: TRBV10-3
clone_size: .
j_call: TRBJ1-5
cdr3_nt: TGTGCCATCAGGGGACGGTCCAATCAGCCCCAGCATTTT
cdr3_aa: CAIRGRSNQPQHF

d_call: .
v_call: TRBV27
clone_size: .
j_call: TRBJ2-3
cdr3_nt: TGTGCCAGCAGTCCCTCCCGTGGCGATACGCAGTATTTT
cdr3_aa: CASSPSRGDTQYF

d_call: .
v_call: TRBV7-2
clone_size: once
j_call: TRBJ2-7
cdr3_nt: TGTGCCAGCAGCTTAGGTGGGGTCGGCGAGCAGTACTTC
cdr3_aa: CASSLGGVGEQYF

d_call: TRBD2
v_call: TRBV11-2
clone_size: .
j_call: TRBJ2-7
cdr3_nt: TGTGCCAGCAGCACCCGACTAGCGGGATCCTACGAGCAGTACTTC
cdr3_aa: CASSTRLAGSYEQYF

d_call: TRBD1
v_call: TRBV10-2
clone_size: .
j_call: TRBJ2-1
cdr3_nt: TGCGCCAGCAGTGAGGGGAGCCGGGACAGTTTCTACAATGAGCAGTTCTTC
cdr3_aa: CASSEGSRDSFYNEQFF

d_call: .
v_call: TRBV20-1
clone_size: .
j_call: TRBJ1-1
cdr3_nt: TGCAGTGCTAAGGGTTCTGAAGCTTTCTTT
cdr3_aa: CSAKGSEAFF

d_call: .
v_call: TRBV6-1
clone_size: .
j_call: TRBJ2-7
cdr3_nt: TGTGCCAGCCTACTCAGGGTTTCCCCTCTCTACGAGCAGTACTTC
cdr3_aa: CASLLRVSPLYEQYF

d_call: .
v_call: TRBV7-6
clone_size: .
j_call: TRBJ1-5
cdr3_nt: TGTGCCAGCAGCTCAAGCAGGGATCAGCCCCAGCATTTT
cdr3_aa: CASSSSRDQPQHF

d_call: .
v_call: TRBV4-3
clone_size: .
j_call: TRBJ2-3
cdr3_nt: TGCGCCAGCAGCCAACGAGATACGCAGTATTTT
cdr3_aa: CASSQRDTQYF

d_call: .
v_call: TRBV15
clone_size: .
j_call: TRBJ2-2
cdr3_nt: TGTGCCACCAGCAGAGCAGGGGCTATCCCCGGAGTCGGGGAGCTGTTTTTT
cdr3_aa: CATSRAGAIPGVGELFF

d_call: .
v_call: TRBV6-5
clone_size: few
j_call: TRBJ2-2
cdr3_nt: TGTGCCAGCAGTGGACTCAGCACCGGGGAGCTGTTTTTT
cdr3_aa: CASSGLSTGELFF

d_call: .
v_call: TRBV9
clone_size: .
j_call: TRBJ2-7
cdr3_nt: TGTGCCAGCAGCGTAGCCCGAGGAGGAACCTACGAGCAGTACTTC
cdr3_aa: CASSVARGGTYEQYF

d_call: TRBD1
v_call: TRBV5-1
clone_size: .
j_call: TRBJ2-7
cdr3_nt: TGCGCCAGCAGTCGCGGGACAGGTAGCTCCTACGAGCAGTACTTC
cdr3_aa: CASSRGTGSSYEQYF

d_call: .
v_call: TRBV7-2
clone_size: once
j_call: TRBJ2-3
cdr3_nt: TGTGCCAGCAGCCAGAACACAGATACGCAGTATTTT
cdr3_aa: CASSQNTDTQYF

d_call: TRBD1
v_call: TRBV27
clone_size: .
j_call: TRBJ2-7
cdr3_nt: TGTGCCAGCAGTTTCTCGCCCGGGACAGGGGTCCACGAGCAGTACTTC
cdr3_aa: CASSFSPGTGVHEQYF

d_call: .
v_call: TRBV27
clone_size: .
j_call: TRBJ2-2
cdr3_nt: TGTGCCAGCAGTAGGTACGGGGAGCTGTTTTTT
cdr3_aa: CASSRYGELFF

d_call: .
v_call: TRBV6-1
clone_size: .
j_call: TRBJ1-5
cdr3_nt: TGTGCCAGCAGTGGGGTTCAGCCCCAGCATTTT
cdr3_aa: CASSGVQPQHF

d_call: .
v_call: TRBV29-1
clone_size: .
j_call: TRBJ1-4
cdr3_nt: TGCAGCGTTCGGGTTACAACTAATGAAAAACTGTTTTTT
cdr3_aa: CSVRVTTNEKLFF

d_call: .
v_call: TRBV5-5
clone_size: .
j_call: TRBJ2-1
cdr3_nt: TGTGCCAGCAGCTTTAGGAGCTCCTACAATGAGCAGTTCTTC
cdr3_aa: CASSFRSSYNEQFF

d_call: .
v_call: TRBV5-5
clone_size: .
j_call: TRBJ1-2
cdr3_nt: TGTGCCAGCAGCTTGTATACAGGGTTTCGGGTCTATGGCTACACCTTC
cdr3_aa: CASSLYTGFRVYGYTF

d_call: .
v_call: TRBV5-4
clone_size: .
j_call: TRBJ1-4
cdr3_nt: TGTGCCAGCAGCCATAGGGGCGCAACTAATGAAAAACTGTTTTTT
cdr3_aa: CASSHRGATNEKLFF

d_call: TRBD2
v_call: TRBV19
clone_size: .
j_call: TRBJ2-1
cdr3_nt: TGTGCCAGTAGGGTAGCGGGAGCGGTCAATGAGCAGTTCTTC
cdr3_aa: CASRVAGAVNEQFF

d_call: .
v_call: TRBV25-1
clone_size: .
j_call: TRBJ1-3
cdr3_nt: TGTGCCAGCAGTGACAGGCTCGCCGGAAACACCATATATTTT
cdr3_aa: CASSDRLAGNTIYF

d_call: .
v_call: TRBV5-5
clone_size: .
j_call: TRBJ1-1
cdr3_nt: TGTGCCAGCAGCTTGCAGATACTGAACACTGAAGCTTTCTTT
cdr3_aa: CASSLQILNTEAFF

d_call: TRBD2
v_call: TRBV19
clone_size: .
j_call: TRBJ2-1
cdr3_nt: TGTGCCAGTAGTATCAAGGGACTAGCGATCAATGAGCAGTTCTTC
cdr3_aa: CASSIKGLAINEQFF